Presented here are 2 T cell receptor beta chains from one specimen sequenced in a study of control samples from healthy donors and cancer patients. Measured with immunoSEQ multiplex PCR; TCRdb has only the in-frame clones, and not every one. In the table there are around 100,000 clones, roughly 84% of which are singletons. The sequencing input was blood. Receptors were obtained from a woman aged 45 to 65 in good health.

V usage is TRBV29-1 and J usage is TRBJ1-1; D gene uncertain. CDR3 size: 16 residues. Germline V gene sequence: CDR1 SQVTM, CDR2 ANQGSEA. V gave up 2 bases and J gave up 1 base, with 17 bases separating them. The CDR3 nucleotides are TGCAGCGTTGAACGTCGGATGTCCCACCCGAACACTGAAGCTTTCTTT. This codes for CSVERRMSHPNTEAFF.

The rearrangement uses TRBV20-1 and TRBJ1-1, with 8 bases fitting TRBD1. This CDR3 region has 14 residues. Trimming removed 3 bases from V and 1 base from J; junction bases left unmatched: 4. Germline CDR1 is DFQATT and CDR2 is SNEGSKA (reference sequence). This CDR3 reads CSASTTGGNTEAFF. CDR3 in DNA: TGCAGTGCTAGTACTACAGGGGGGAACACTGAAGCTTTCTTT.